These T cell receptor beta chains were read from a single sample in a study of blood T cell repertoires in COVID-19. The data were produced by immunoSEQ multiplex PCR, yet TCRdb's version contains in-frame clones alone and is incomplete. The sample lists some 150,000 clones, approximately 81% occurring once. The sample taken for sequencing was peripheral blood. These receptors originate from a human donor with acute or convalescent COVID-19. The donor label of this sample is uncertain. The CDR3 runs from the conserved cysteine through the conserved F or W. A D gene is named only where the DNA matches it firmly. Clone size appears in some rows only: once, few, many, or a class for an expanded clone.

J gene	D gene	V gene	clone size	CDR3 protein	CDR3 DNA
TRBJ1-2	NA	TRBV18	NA	CASSLSDSNYGYTF	TGTGCCAGCTCACTGAGCGATTCTAACTATGGCTACACCTTC
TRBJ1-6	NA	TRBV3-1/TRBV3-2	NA	CASSPLLAGDNSPLHF	TGTGCCAGCAGTCCCCTCTTGGCAGGGGATAATTCACCCCTCCACTTT
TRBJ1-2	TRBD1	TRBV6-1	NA	CASSVRATGWNYGYTF	TGTGCCAGCAGTGTCCGGGCGACAGGGTGGAACTATGGCTACACCTTC
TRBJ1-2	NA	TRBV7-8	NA	CASSLGSDGYTF	TGTGCCAGCAGCTTAGGATCGGATGGCTACACCTTC
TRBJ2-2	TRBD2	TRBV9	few	CASSETRGGGTGELFF	TGTGCCAGCAGCGAAACCCGGGGGGGCGGCACCGGGGAGCTGTTTTTT
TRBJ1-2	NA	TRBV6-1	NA	CASSDEGDGYTF	TGTGCCAGCAGTGATGAGGGGGATGGCTACACCTTC
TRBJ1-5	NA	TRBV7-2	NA	CASRGGGQPQHF	TGTGCCAGCAGGGGAGGGGGTCAGCCCCAGCATTTT
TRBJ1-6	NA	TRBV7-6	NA	CASSLRTDNSPLHF	TGTGCCAGCAGCCTCAGGACAGATAATTCACCCCTCCACTTT
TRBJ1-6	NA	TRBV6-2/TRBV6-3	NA	CASSPRVNSPLHF	TGTGCCAGCAGCCCACGAGTTAATTCACCCCTCCACTTT
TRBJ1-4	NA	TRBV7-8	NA	CASSRDIDAEKLFF	TGTGCCAGCAGCAGGGACATTGATGCCGAAAAACTGTTTTTT
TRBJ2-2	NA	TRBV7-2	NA	CASSLISRAGELFF	TGTGCCAGCAGCTTAATATCGAGGGCCGGGGAGCTGTTTTTT
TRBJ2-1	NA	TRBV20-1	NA	CSAQLVNEQFF	TGCAGTGCTCAACTGGTCAATGAGCAGTTCTTC
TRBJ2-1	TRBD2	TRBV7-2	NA	CASSLSGGSYNEQFF	TGTGCCAGCAGCTTAAGCGGGGGGAGCTACAATGAGCAGTTCTTC
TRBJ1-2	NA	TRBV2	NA	CASREGQDYGYTF	TGTGCCAGCAGGGAAGGTCAGGACTATGGCTACACCTTC
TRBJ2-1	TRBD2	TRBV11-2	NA	CASSLSGGAWNEQFF	TGTGCCAGCAGCTTGAGCGGGGGGGCGTGGAATGAGCAGTTCTTC
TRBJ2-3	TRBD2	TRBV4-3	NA	CASSHQAPSGDTQYF	TGCGCCAGCAGCCACCAGGCCCCTAGCGGAGATACGCAGTATTTT
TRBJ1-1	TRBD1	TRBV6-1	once	CASSESGTGLTEAFF	TGTGCCAGCAGTGAGTCCGGGACAGGTCTCACTGAAGCTTTCTTT
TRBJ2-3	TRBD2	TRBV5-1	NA	CASSLVGGSPDTQYF	TGCGCCAGCAGCTTGGTAGGCGGGAGTCCAGATACGCAGTATTTT
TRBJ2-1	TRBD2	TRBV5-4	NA	CASSRPTSGSLLDEQFF	TGTGCCAGCAGCCGTCCGACTAGCGGGAGTCTCCTGGATGAGCAGTTCTTC
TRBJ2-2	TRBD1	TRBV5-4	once	CASSLGGTGIPSVGELFF	TGTGCCAGCAGCTTGGGGGGGACAGGGATCCCCTCTGTCGGGGAGCTGTTTTTT
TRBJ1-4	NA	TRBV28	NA	CASSSVTGTYEKLFF	TGTGCCAGCAGTTCAGTAACAGGAACCTATGAAAAACTGTTTTTT
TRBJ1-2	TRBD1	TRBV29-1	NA	CSAGQGGFGYTF	TGCAGCGCGGGACAGGGGGGCTTTGGCTACACCTTC
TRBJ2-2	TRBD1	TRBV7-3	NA	CASSTRTGANTGELFF	TGTGCCAGCAGCACCAGGACAGGCGCGAACACCGGGGAGCTGTTTTTT
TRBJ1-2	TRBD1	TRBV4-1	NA	CASSQDRGTDYGYTF	TGCGCCAGCAGCCAAGATCGGGGGACAGACTATGGCTACACCTTC
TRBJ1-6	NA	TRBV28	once	CASRGRQAAVETLHF	TGTGCCAGCCGGGGCCGACAGGCAGCGGTTGAGACCCTCCACTTT
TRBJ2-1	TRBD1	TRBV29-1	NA	CSVELGQRYNEQFF	TGCAGCGTTGAATTGGGACAGCGGTACAATGAGCAGTTCTTC
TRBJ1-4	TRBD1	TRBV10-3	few	CAISESQGAPKKLFF	TGTGCCATCAGTGAGTCTCAGGGGGCGCCGAAAAAACTGTTTTTT
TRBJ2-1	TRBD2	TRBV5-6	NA	CASSSSTLPGLPYNEQFF	TGTGCCAGCAGCAGCTCGACGTTGCCGGGACTACCATACAATGAGCAGTTCTTC
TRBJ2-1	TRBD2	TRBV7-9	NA	CASSPKRLADLSYNEQFF	TGTGCCAGCAGCCCAAAGCGACTAGCGGACCTATCTTACAATGAGCAGTTCTTC
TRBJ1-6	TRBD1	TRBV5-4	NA	CASTVEGTALNSPLHF	TGTGCCAGCACCGTAGAGGGGACAGCCCTTAATTCACCCCTCCACTTT
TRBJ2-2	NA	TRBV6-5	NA	CASSRAGELFF	TGTGCCAGCAGCCGGGCCGGGGAGCTGTTTTTT
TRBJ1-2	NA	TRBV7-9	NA	CASSLGQGLSNYGYTF	TGTGCCAGCAGCTTAGGGCAGGGACTCTCTAACTATGGCTACACCTTC
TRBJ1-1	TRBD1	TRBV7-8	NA	CASSRGGQLNTEAFF	TGTGCCAGCAGCCGAGGGGGACAGTTGAACACTGAAGCTTTCTTT
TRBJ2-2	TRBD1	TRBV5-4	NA	CATGGTGGTGELFF	TGTGCCACAGGGGGTACAGGGGGAACCGGGGAGCTGTTTTTT
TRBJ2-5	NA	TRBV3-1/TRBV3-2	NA	CASSQAGETQYF	TGTGCCAGCAGCCAAGCGGGGGAGACCCAGTACTTC
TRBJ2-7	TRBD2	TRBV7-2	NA	CASSPAAGGASYEQYF	TGTGCCAGCAGCCCCGCCGCGGGAGGGGCCTCCTACGAGCAGTACTTC
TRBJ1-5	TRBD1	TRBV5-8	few	CASSLGTGEVGNQPQHF	TGTGCCAGCAGCTTGGGGACAGGGGAAGTCGGCAATCAGCCCCAGCATTTT
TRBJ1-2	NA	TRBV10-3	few	CAISESGGNYGYTF	TGTGCCATCAGTGAGTCGGGGGGTAACTATGGCTACACCTTC
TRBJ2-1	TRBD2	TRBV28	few	CASSNSGKIVYNEQFF	TGTGCCAGCAGTAATAGCGGGAAGATCGTCTACAATGAGCAGTTCTTC
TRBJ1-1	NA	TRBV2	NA	CATLQGSYKAFF	TGTGCCACTCTCCAGGGCTCTTATAAAGCTTTCTTT
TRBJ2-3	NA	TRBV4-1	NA	CASSQAGTRVGDTQYF	TGCGCCAGCAGCCAAGCGGGAACGAGGGTAGGCGATACGCAGTATTTT
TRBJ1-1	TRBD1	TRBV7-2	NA	CASSLQGVGREAFF	TGTGCCAGCAGCTTACAGGGGGTGGGACGGGAAGCTTTCTTT
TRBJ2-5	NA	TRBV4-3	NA	CASSQELGGNWGETQYF	TGCGCCAGCAGCCAAGAACTGGGCGGGAATTGGGGGGAGACCCAGTACTTC
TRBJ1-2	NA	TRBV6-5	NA	CASSSQVGQGFGYTF	TGTGCCAGCAGTTCCCAGGTTGGGCAGGGATTTGGCTACACCTTC
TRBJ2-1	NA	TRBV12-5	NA	CASGFSYNEQFF	TGTGCTAGTGGTTTCAGCTACAATGAGCAGTTCTTC
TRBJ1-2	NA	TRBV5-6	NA	CASSLGAGYGYTF	TGTGCCAGCAGCTTGGGGGCGGGGTATGGCTACACCTTC
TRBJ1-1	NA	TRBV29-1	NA	CSVEGQKGTEAFF	TGCAGCGTTGAAGGACAGAAGGGGACTGAAGCTTTCTTT
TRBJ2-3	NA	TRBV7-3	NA	CASSLRNIVGTSTDTQYF	TGTGCCAGCAGCCTTAGAAACATTGTGGGGACTAGCACAGATACGCAGTATTTT
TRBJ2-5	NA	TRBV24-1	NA	CATSDQNGGGWETQYF	TGTGCCACCAGTGATCAAAACGGAGGGGGCTGGGAGACCCAGTACTTC
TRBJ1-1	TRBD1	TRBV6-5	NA	CASSYAGQINTEAFF	TGTGCCAGCAGTTACGCGGGACAGATTAACACTGAAGCTTTCTTT
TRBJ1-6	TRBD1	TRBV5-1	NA	CASSSGTGNNSPLHF	TGCGCCAGCAGCTCCGGGACAGGAAATAATTCACCCCTCCACTTT